This is a list of T cell receptor beta chains from one sample in a study of cytotoxic CD8 clonotypes in ibrutinib-treated CLL. TCRdb's copy holds only in-frame clones and misses some; the assay was immunoSEQ multiplex PCR. The profile shows about 310,000 clones, around four fifths of them singletons. Sequences were derived from PBMCs, sampled before ibrutinib treatment. The receptors stem from a human donor with chronic lymphocytic leukemia. Each CDR3 is given with its conserved first and last residue. D genes are given only for firm matches. Clone size is not always given. Where it is, it says once, few, many or a class for expanded clones.

TRBD1,TRBJ2-3,NA,TRBV5-1,TGCGCCAGCAGCTTAAGGACAGGGGGTACAGATACGCAGTATTTT,CASSLRTGGTDTQYF
NA,TRBJ1-6,NA,TRBV6-5,TGTGCCAGCAGTTACAAGGGGAAGGATTCACCCCTCCACTTT,CASSYKGKDSPLHF
TRBD1,TRBJ1-2,NA,TRBV7-2,TGTGCCAGCACCAAGGGGGGGGACAGGTTCGGAGGCTACACCTTC,CASTKGGDRFGGYTF
TRBD2,TRBJ2-2,NA,TRBV7-9,TGTGCCAGCAGCTGGAGAGGACTAGCGGGAGGGCCGACCACCGGGGAGCTGTTTTTT,CASSWRGLAGGPTTGELFF
NA,TRBJ2-2,once,TRBV19,TGTGCCAGTAGTGTTTCCCCAGGGGCACTGAACACCGGGGAGCTGTTTTTT,CASSVSPGALNTGELFF
TRBD2,TRBJ2-3,NA,TRBV30,TGTGCCTGGGTACTAGCGACCGGCACGCAGTATTTT,CAWVLATGTQYF
NA,TRBJ1-5,few,TRBV7-2,TGTGCCAGCAGCATTGGGGGATTCCAGCCCCAGCATTTT,CASSIGGFQPQHF
NA,TRBJ2-5,NA,TRBV5-1,TGCGCCAGCAGCTTGGGCGGAGGCAATAGGGTAAAGACCCAGTACTTC,CASSLGGGNRVKTQYF
NA,TRBJ1-5,NA,TRBV6-4,TGTGCCAGCAAACGACAGCACAATAGCAATCAGCCCCAGCATTTT,CASKRQHNSNQPQHF
TRBD1,TRBJ2-2,few,TRBV19,TGTGCCAGTAGCCTCTGGACAGGGTCCGGGGAGCTGTTTTTT,CASSLWTGSGELFF
TRBD1,TRBJ2-1,NA,TRBV5-6,TGTGCCAGCAGCTGGGGCTCCGGGACAGGGTTTAATGAGCAGTTCTTC,CASSWGSGTGFNEQFF
NA,TRBJ1-1,NA,TRBV30,TGTGCCTGCCTAATCTGGGAAAGAGGTGGCACTGAAGCTTTCTTT,CACLIWERGGTEAFF
TRBD1,TRBJ2-5,once,TRBV30,TGTGCCTGGAGTCACCCGGGACAGGCCTCTTTGTACTTC,CAWSHPGQASLYF
NA,TRBJ2-1,NA,TRBV11-2,TGTGCCAGCTTCGGACACTCTTTGGTTAATGAGCAGTTCTTC,CASFGHSLVNEQFF
TRBD2,TRBJ2-1,NA,TRBV29-1,TGCAGCGTTGCCACTAGCGAGCCCTACAATGAGCAGTTCTTC,CSVATSEPYNEQFF
NA,TRBJ2-7,NA,TRBV4-2,TGTGCCAGCAGCCCGTTATTGAGCTCCTACGAGCAGTACTTC,CASSPLLSSYEQYF
NA,TRBJ1-3,NA,TRBV7-2,TGTGCCAGCAGCTTAGAAACAGGACCGTTCTCTGGAAACACCATATATTTT,CASSLETGPFSGNTIYF
NA,TRBJ2-7,NA,TRBV5-1,TGCGCCAGCAGCTCAACTAAAGGGGGGAGTGCTCACGAGCAGTACTTC,CASSSTKGGSAHEQYF
TRBD1,TRBJ2-7,many,TRBV11-2,TGTGCCAGCAACCGACAGGGCTACGAGCAGTACTTC,CASNRQGYEQYF
TRBD2,TRBJ2-7,NA,TRBV11-2,TGTGCCAGCAGCTTACCCGGCGGGAGCTCCTACGAGCAGTACTTC,CASSLPGGSSYEQYF
NA,TRBJ2-2,few,TRBV11-3,TGTGCCAGCAGCTTAGGGTTCAACACCGGGGAGCTGTTTTTT,CASSLGFNTGELFF
NA,TRBJ1-2,few,TRBV4-2,TGTGCCAGCAGGACAGAAAACTATGGCTACACCTTC,CASRTENYGYTF
NA,TRBJ2-3,NA,TRBV9,TGTGCCAGCAGCGCCGGGACATATAGCACAGATACGCAGTATTTT,CASSAGTYSTDTQYF
NA,TRBJ2-1,NA,TRBV7-2,TGTGCCAGCAGCTTAGTAGGGGACCTTATCACCAATGAGCAGTTCTTC,CASSLVGDLITNEQFF
NA,TRBJ2-1,NA,TRBV7-2,TGTGCCAGCAGCAACCCCTCGGAGAGTGAGCAGTTCTTC,CASSNPSESEQFF
NA,TRBJ2-7,NA,TRBV28,TGTGCCAGCATCCCCACGGGAAAAGCATACGAGCAGTACTTC,CASIPTGKAYEQYF
NA,TRBJ2-7,NA,TRBV5-4,TGTGCCAGCAGCCCAACAGTAGCAGGTTCCTACGAGCAGTACTTC,CASSPTVAGSYEQYF
NA,TRBJ2-2,NA,TRBV4-2,TGTGCCAGCAGCCAAGAGGACAGAAACACCGGGGAGCTGTTTTTT,CASSQEDRNTGELFF
NA,TRBJ1-5,few,TRBV2,TGTGCCAGCAGCCGACGGCAGACGGGCAATCAGCCCCAGCATTTT,CASSRRQTGNQPQHF
NA,TRBJ2-5,NA,TRBV7-2,TGTGCCAGCAGCTTAGCCAAGTACCAAGAGACCCAGTACTTC,CASSLAKYQETQYF
NA,TRBJ1-4,NA,TRBV2,TGTGCCAGCAGTTATGGCCGGGGTGGTAAAAAACTGTTTTTT,CASSYGRGGKKLFF
NA,TRBJ2-2,NA,TRBV5-6,TGTGCCAGCAGCTTGTACTCGAGGAGGCCCGGGGAGCTGTTTTTT,CASSLYSRRPGELFF
NA,TRBJ1-4,NA,TRBV11-1,TGTGCCAGCAGCAGATTGACAGGATTTGGCGAAAAACTGTTTTTT,CASSRLTGFGEKLFF
NA,TRBJ1-2,NA,TRBV5-6,TGTGCCAGCAGCGTACCCCCCTACCACGTTCCTGATGGCTACACCTTC,CASSVPPYHVPDGYTF
NA,TRBJ2-7,NA,TRBV5-6,TGTGCCAGCAGTTCACCCTGGGGCGGCAGAGGGGGGTCCTCCTACGAGCAGTACTTC,CASSSPWGGRGGSSYEQYF
NA,TRBJ2-1,NA,TRBV5-1,TGCGCCAGCAGCTTCGTCAGTCCCGGTGGCAATGAGCAGTTCTTC,CASSFVSPGGNEQFF
NA,TRBJ2-1,NA,TRBV4-3,TGCGCCAGCAGCCAAGATCGTGGGCAGGTCCAGTTCTTC,CASSQDRGQVQFF
TRBD2,TRBJ2-1,NA,TRBV28,TGTGCCAGCAGACTTATAGCGGGAGTCATCTATGAGCAGTTCTTC,CASRLIAGVIYEQFF
TRBD2,TRBJ2-3,NA,TRBV19,TGTGCCAGTAGTAAAACTAGCGGGAGGGCCACAGATACGCAGTATTTT,CASSKTSGRATDTQYF
NA,TRBJ1-1,NA,TRBV20-1,TGCAGTGCTACGGGGTGGACTGAAGCTTTCTTT,CSATGWTEAFF